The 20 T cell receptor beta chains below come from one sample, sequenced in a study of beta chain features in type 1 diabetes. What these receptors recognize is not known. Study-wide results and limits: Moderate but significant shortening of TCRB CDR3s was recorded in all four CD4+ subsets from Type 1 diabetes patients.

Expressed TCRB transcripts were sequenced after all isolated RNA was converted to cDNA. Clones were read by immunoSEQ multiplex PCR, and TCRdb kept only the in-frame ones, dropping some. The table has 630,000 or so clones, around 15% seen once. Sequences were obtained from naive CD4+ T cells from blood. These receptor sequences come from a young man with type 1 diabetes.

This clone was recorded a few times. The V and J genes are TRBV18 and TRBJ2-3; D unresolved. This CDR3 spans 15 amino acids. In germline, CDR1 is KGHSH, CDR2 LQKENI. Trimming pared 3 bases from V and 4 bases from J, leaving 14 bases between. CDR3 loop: CASSPGPPAPDTQYF. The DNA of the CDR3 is TGTGCCAGCTCACCGGGCCCACCCGCGCCAGATACGCAGTATTTT.

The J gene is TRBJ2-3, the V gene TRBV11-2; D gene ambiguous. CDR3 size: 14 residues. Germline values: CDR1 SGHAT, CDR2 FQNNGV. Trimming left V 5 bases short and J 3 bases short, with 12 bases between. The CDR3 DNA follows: TGTGCCAGCAGCCTAGGCCTCGTGACAGATACGCAGTATTTT. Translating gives CASSLGLVTDTQYF. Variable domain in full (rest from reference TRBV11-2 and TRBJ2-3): EAGVAQSPRYKIIEKRQSVAFWCNPISGHATLYWYQQILGQGPKLLIQFQNNGVVDDSQLPKDRFSAERLKGVDSTLKIQPAKLEDSAVYLCASSLGLVTDTQYFGPGTRLTVL.

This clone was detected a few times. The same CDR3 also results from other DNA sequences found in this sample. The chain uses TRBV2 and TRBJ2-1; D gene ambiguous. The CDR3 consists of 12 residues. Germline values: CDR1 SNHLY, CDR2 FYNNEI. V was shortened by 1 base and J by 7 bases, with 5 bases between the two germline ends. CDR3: CASSEDLNEQFF. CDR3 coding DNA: TGTGCCAGCAGTGAAGATTTGAATGAGCAGTTCTTC.

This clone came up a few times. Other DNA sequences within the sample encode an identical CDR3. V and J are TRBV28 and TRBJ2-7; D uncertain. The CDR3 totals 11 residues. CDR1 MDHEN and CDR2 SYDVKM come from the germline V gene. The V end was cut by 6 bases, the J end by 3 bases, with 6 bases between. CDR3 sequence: CASSTSYEQYF. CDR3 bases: TGTGCCAGCAGCACGAGCTACGAGCAGTACTTC.

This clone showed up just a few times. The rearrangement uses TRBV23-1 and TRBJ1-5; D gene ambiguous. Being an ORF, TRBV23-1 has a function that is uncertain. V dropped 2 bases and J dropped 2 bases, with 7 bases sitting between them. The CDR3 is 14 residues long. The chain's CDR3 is CASSQMYGNQPQHF. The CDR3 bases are TGCGCCAGCAGTCAAATGTACGGCAATCAGCCCCAGCATTTT.

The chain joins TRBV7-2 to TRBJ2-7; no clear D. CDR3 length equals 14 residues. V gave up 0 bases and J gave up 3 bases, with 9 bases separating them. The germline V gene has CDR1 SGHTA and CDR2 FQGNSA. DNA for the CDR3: TGTGCCAGCAGCTTAGCGGAGAACCGCTACGAGCAGTACTTC. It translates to CASSLAENRYEQYF. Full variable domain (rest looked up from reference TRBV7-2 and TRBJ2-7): GAGVSQSPSNKVTEKGKDVELRCDPISGHTALYWYRQSLGQGLEFLIYFQGNSAPDKSGLPSDRFSAERTGGSVSTLTIQRTQQEDSAVYLCASSLAENRYEQYFGPGTRLTVT.

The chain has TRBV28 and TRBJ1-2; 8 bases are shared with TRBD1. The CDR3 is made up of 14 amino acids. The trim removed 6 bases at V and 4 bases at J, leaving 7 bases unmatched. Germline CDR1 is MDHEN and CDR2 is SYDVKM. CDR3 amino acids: CASRTGQDTYGYTF. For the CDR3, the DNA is TGTGCCAGCAGGACGGGACAGGATACCTATGGCTACACCTTC.

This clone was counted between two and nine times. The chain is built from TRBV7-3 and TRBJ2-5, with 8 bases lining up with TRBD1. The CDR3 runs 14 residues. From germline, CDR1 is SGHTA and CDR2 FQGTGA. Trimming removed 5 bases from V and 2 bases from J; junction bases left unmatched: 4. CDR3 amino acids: CASSMGQAQETQYF. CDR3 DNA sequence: TGTGCCAGCAGCATGGGACAGGCACAAGAGACCCAGTACTTC.

This CDR3 reads CASRGHTTNEQFF. For the CDR3, the DNA is TGTGCCAGCAGGGGACACACGACTAATGAGCAGTTCTTC. The J gene is TRBJ2-1, the V gene TRBV25-1, with a tentative D call TRBD1 (6 bases). CDR3 length: 13 amino acids. The ends were cut back, 6 bases at V and 7 bases at J, with 13 bases in the middle. Germline CDR1 is MGHDK and CDR2 is SYGVNS.

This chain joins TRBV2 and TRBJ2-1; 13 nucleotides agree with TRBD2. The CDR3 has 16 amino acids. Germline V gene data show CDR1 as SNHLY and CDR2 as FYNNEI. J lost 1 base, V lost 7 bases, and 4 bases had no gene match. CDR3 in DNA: TGTGCCAGCAACCCGGGACTAGCGGGGTCCTACAATGAGCAGTTCTTC. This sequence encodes CASNPGLAGSYNEQFF.

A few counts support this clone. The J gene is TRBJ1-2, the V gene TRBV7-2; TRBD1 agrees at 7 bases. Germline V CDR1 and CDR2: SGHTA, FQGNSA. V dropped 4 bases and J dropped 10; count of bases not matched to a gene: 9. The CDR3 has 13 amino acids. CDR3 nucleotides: TGTGCCAGCAGCTCGAGACAGGGTAGAGACTACACCTTC. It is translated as CASSSRQGRDYTF.

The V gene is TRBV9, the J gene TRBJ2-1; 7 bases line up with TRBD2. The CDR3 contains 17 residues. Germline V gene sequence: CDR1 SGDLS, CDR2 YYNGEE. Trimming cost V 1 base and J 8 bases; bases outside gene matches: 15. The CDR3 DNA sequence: TGTGCCAGCAGCGTAATCGCTAGCGGACCTTCCACCGATGAGCAGTTCTTC. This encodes CASSVIASGPSTDEQFF.

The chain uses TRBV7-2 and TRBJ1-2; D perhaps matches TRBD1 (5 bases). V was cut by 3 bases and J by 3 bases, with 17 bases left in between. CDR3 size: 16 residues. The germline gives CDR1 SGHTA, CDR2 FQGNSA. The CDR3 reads CASSLGSGEAHYGYTF. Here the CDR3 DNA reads TGTGCCAGCAGCTTGGGCTCGGGGGAAGCCCACTATGGCTACACCTTC. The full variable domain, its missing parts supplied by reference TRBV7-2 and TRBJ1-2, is GAGVSQSPSNKVTEKGKDVELRCDPISGHTALYWYRQSLGQGLEFLIYFQGNSAPDKSGLPSDRFSAERTGGSVSTLTIQRTQQEDSAVYLCASSLGSGEAHYGYTFGSGTRLTVV.

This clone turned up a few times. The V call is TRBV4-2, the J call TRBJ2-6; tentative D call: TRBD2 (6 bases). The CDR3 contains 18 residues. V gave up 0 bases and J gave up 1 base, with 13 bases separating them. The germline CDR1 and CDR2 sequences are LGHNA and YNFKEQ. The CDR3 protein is CASSQDWGGRSGANVLTF. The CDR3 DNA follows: TGTGCCAGCAGCCAAGATTGGGGAGGAAGGTCTGGGGCCAACGTCCTGACTTTC.

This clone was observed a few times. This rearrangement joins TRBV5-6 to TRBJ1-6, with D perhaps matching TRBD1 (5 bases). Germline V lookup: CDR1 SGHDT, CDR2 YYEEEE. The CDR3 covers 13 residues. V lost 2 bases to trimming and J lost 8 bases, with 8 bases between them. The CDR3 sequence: CASSFQQDSPLHF. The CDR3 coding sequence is TGTGCCAGCAGCTTCCAACAGGATTCACCCCTCCACTTT.

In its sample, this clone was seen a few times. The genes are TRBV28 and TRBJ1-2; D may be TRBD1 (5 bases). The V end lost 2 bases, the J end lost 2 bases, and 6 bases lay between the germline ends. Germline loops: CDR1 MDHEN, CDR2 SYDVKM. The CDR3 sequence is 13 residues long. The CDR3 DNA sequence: TGTGCCAGCAGTTTAGGGACGAACTATGGCTACACCTTC. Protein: CASSLGTNYGYTF.

The CDR3 loop reads CASRWEQGYEQYF. CDR3 in DNA: TGTGCCAGCAGGTGGGAACAGGGCTACGAGCAGTACTTC. The rearrangement links TRBV7-2 to TRBJ2-7; TRBD1 might be the D (6 bases). The CDR3 length is 13 residues. Germline values: CDR1 SGHTA, CDR2 FQGNSA. The V end lost 6 bases, the J end lost 3 bases, and 12 bases lay between the germline ends.

The chain's CDR3 is CASTRDRGDGYTF. The CDR3 DNA reads as TGTGCCAGTACTCGGGACAGGGGAGATGGCTACACCTTC. The chain joins TRBV19 to TRBJ1-2, with 10 bases identical to TRBD1. The V and J ends lost 7 bases and 6 bases, in that order; junction bases with no gene match: 5. CDR1 is LNHDA and CDR2 is SQIVND in the germline V gene (reference sequence). CDR3 size: 13 residues.

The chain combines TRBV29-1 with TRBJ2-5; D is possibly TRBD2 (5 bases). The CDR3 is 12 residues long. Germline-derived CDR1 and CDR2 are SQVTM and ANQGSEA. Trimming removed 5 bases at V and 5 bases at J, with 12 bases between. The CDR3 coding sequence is TGCAGCGTTATGTGGGAGACGGAGACCCAGTACTTC. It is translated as CSVMWETETQYF. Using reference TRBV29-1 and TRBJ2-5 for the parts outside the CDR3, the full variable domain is SAVISQKPSRDICQRGTSLTIQCQVDSQVTMMFWYRQQPGQSLTLIATANQGSEATYESGFVIDKFPISRPNLTFSTLTVSNMSPEDSSIYLCSVMWETETQYFGPGTRLLVL.

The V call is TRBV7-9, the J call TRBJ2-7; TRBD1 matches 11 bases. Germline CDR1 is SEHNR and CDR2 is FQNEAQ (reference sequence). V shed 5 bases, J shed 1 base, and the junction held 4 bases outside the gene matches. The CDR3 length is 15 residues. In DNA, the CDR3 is TGTGCCAGCAGCGGGACAGGGGGTTTTTCCTACGAGCAGTACTTC. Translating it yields CASSGTGGFSYEQYF.